What follows are 4 T cell receptor beta chains derived from one specimen sequenced in a study of metastatic and nonmetastatic thyroid tumors. Before thyroid surgery, none of the patients had received any treatment. MiXCR re-clonotyped the PCR reads for TCRdb. The sample includes roughly 70,000 clones, roughly 18% seen only once; the top ten take roughly 13%. Material for sequencing was blood. These receptors all come from a female donor with papillary thyroid cancer or a benign thyroid nodule (not recorded which). Some clones in this sample may be carry-over from other donors' samples.

The table lists this clone with many counts. V and J are TRBV29-1 and TRBJ1-1, with D possibly matching TRBD1 (5 bases). Between the trimmed V and J ends, which lost 4 bases and 4 bases, there was a span of 10 bases. This CDR3 region has 12 residues. Germline values: CDR1 SQVTM, CDR2 ANQGSEA. CDR3 sequence (DNA): TGCAGCGTTGTGGGGCGACTCACTGAAGCTTTCTTT. This encodes CSVVGRLTEAFF.

This clone occurred a few times. This sequence joins TRBV3-1 and TRBJ2-4; D perhaps matches TRBD2 (6 bases). Deletions cut 4 bases from V and 9 bases from J, with 13 bases between. The germline gives CDR1 LGHDT, CDR2 YNNKEL (reference sequence). The CDR3 sequence is 13 residues long. CDR3 coding DNA: TGTGCCAGCAGCCCCGGGACTCGGGGCATTCAGTACTTC. Residues: CASSPGTRGIQYF.

The table lists this clone with a few counts. The chain couples TRBV12-3 or TRBV12-4 to TRBJ1-3, with no clear D. There are 16 residues in the CDR3. The ends were cut back, 7 bases at V and 0 bases at J, with 16 bases in the middle. In DNA form, the CDR3 reads TGTGCCAGCATTTTTACGGTCCAAGGCTCTGGAAACACCATATATTTT. It yields the protein CASIFTVQGSGNTIYF.

In its sample, this clone was seen a few times. One end of the junction is discordant with germline, which a read error may explain. The gene calls are TRBV12-3 or TRBV12-4 and TRBJ2-1; D gene unclear. The CDR3 is 13 amino acids. CDR3 DNA: TGTGCCAGCAGTTTATTGTTTTCCCGTGAGCAGTTTTTC. Translating it yields CASSLLFSREQFF.